The rows below give T cell receptor beta chains drawn from one sample of a study of cytomegalovirus exposure and HLA in healthy donors. Measured with immunoSEQ multiplex PCR; TCRdb has only the in-frame clones, and not every one. This table has 82,000 or so clones, about 92% appearing once. The sample comprised PBMCs. These receptors originate from a young man in good health and CMV-seronegative. Both conserved end residues are part of each CDR3. The D gene is left open where the match is weak. Size is omitted from some rows. Given values are once, few, many or a class for expanded clones.

D gene: TRBD2
clone size: .
J gene: TRBJ2-1
V gene: TRBV5-4
CDR3 DNA: TGTGCCAGCAGCTCGAGACTAGCGGGAGGGTTAGATGAGCAGTTCTTC
CDR3 protein: CASSSRLAGGLDEQFF

D gene: TRBD1
clone size: .
J gene: TRBJ2-7
V gene: TRBV18
CDR3 DNA: TGTGCCAGCTCACCAACCCTTGGGGACAGCTACTACGAGCAGTACTTC
CDR3 protein: CASSPTLGDSYYEQYF

D gene: .
clone size: .
J gene: TRBJ2-2
V gene: TRBV11-2
CDR3 DNA: TGTGCCAGCAGCTTAGGGACAGCCACGAACACCGGGGAGCTGTTTTTT
CDR3 protein: CASSLGTATNTGELFF

D gene: .
clone size: .
J gene: TRBJ2-7
V gene: TRBV6-5
CDR3 DNA: TGTGCCAGCAGTTACCCCAGCGGATGGGGCTACGAGCAGTACTTC
CDR3 protein: CASSYPSGWGYEQYF

D gene: .
clone size: .
J gene: TRBJ2-7
V gene: TRBV7-8
CDR3 DNA: TGTGCCAGCAGCCTAGTGGCCGGGTCCAATTACCACCCACCCTACGAGCAGTACTTC
CDR3 protein: CASSLVAGSNYHPPYEQYF

D gene: .
clone size: .
J gene: TRBJ1-2
V gene: TRBV10-3
CDR3 DNA: TGTGCCATCAGTGCCGGGTATGAGGGCTACACCTTC
CDR3 protein: CAISAGYEGYTF

D gene: .
clone size: few
J gene: TRBJ2-7
V gene: TRBV11-2
CDR3 DNA: TGTGCCAGCAGCGAAGGCACAGAAGCCTACGAGCAGTACTTC
CDR3 protein: CASSEGTEAYEQYF

D gene: .
clone size: .
J gene: TRBJ1-1
V gene: TRBV27
CDR3 DNA: TGTGCCAGCAGTTTATGGGGGGGCGGGGTGGCCACTGAAGCTTTCTTT
CDR3 protein: CASSLWGGGVATEAFF

D gene: .
clone size: .
J gene: TRBJ1-6
V gene: TRBV6-1
CDR3 DNA: TGTGCCAGCAGTGCACAGGTTAGCTCCTATAATTCACCCCTCCACTTT
CDR3 protein: CASSAQVSSYNSPLHF

D gene: TRBD2
clone size: once
J gene: TRBJ2-2
V gene: TRBV27
CDR3 DNA: TGTGCCAGCAGTTCCGGGGGGGCCGGCACCGGGGAGCTGTTTTTT
CDR3 protein: CASSSGGAGTGELFF

D gene: .
clone size: .
J gene: TRBJ2-7
V gene: TRBV5-1
CDR3 DNA: TGCGCCAGCAGCTTGGCCGGGTGGGGAGAGAGCTCCTACGAGCAGTACTTC
CDR3 protein: CASSLAGWGESSYEQYF

D gene: TRBD1
clone size: .
J gene: TRBJ2-6
V gene: TRBV5-1
CDR3 DNA: TGCGCCAGCAGCACCCACAGGGGGCCCGACAAACTCTCTGGGGCCAACGTCCTGACTTTC
CDR3 protein: CASSTHRGPDKLSGANVLTF

D gene: TRBD1
clone size: .
J gene: TRBJ1-2
V gene: TRBV9
CDR3 DNA: TGTGCCAGCAGGGGGACAGGGTGGGACTATGGCTACACCTTC
CDR3 protein: CASRGTGWDYGYTF

D gene: TRBD2
clone size: .
J gene: TRBJ2-3
V gene: TRBV5-6
CDR3 DNA: TGTGCCAGCAGCCGACTAGCGGGAAATACGCAGTATTTT
CDR3 protein: CASSRLAGNTQYF

D gene: TRBD1
clone size: .
J gene: TRBJ1-1
V gene: TRBV28
CDR3 DNA: TGTGCCACAAAACAGGGGGCGAGAACTGAAGCTTTCTTT
CDR3 protein: CATKQGARTEAFF

D gene: TRBD1
clone size: .
J gene: TRBJ1-5
V gene: TRBV2
CDR3 DNA: TGTGCCAGCAGGACCGGGACAGCGGGCAATCAGCCCCAGCATTTT
CDR3 protein: CASRTGTAGNQPQHF

D gene: .
clone size: .
J gene: TRBJ1-5
V gene: TRBV7-6
CDR3 DNA: TGTGCCAGCAGCTTAGGGGGGGACCAGCCCCAGCATTTT
CDR3 protein: CASSLGGDQPQHF

D gene: .
clone size: .
J gene: TRBJ1-3
V gene: TRBV29-1
CDR3 DNA: TGCAGCGTTGGCACCCCGGGGGGGAGCTCTGGAAACACCATATATTTT
CDR3 protein: CSVGTPGGSSGNTIYF

D gene: TRBD1
clone size: .
J gene: TRBJ2-2
V gene: TRBV23-1
CDR3 DNA: TGCGCCAGCCGACAATTTACAGGGGTAAGCGGGGAGCTGTTTTTT
CDR3 protein: CASRQFTGVSGELFF

D gene: TRBD2
clone size: .
J gene: TRBJ2-3
V gene: TRBV30
CDR3 DNA: TGTGCCTGGCGAAGCGGGGCAACTAATCAAGTGGATACGCAGTATTTT
CDR3 protein: CAWRSGATNQVDTQYF

D gene: TRBD2
clone size: .
J gene: TRBJ2-1
V gene: TRBV15
CDR3 DNA: TGTGCCACCAGCTCCCCAGGGCTAGCGGGAGGCAATGAGCAGTTCTTC
CDR3 protein: CATSSPGLAGGNEQFF

D gene: .
clone size: .
J gene: TRBJ2-7
V gene: TRBV6-5
CDR3 DNA: TGTGCCAGCAGTAGAGAGGGCTACGAGCAGTACTTC
CDR3 protein: CASSREGYEQYF

D gene: .
clone size: .
J gene: TRBJ2-1
V gene: TRBV10-3
CDR3 DNA: TGTGCCATCTCGGGGGGGACAGGGTTGAATGAGCAGTTCTTC
CDR3 protein: CAISGGTGLNEQFF

D gene: .
clone size: .
J gene: TRBJ2-5
V gene: TRBV11-3
CDR3 DNA: TGTGCCAGCAGCTCGGAGGGTGGGGAGACCCAGTACTTC
CDR3 protein: CASSSEGGETQYF

D gene: TRBD2
clone size: .
J gene: TRBJ2-7
V gene: TRBV29-1
CDR3 DNA: TGCAGCGTTGAAGGGCTAGCGGGAGGCCTCTACGAGCAGTACTTC
CDR3 protein: CSVEGLAGGLYEQYF

D gene: TRBD1
clone size: .
J gene: TRBJ1-1
V gene: TRBV6-5
CDR3 DNA: TGTGCCAGCAGTAGGGGACAGTTGAACACTGAAGCTTTCTTT
CDR3 protein: CASSRGQLNTEAFF

D gene: .
clone size: .
J gene: TRBJ2-3
V gene: TRBV11-2
CDR3 DNA: TGTGCCAGCAGCATGGACTACACAGATACGCAGTATTTT
CDR3 protein: CASSMDYTDTQYF

D gene: .
clone size: .
J gene: TRBJ2-7
V gene: TRBV6-5
CDR3 DNA: TGTGCCAGCAGTTACTCAGGGCAGGGCTACGAGCAGTACTTC
CDR3 protein: CASSYSGQGYEQYF

D gene: TRBD1
clone size: .
J gene: TRBJ2-7
V gene: TRBV19
CDR3 DNA: TGTGCCAGTAGTGACACGACAGGGACCTACGAGCAGTACTTC
CDR3 protein: CASSDTTGTYEQYF

D gene: .
clone size: .
J gene: TRBJ2-7
V gene: TRBV6-5
CDR3 DNA: TGTGCCAGCAGTTACGCGGAATCCTACGAGCAGTACTTC
CDR3 protein: CASSYAESYEQYF

D gene: .
clone size: .
J gene: TRBJ2-7
V gene: TRBV10-3
CDR3 DNA: TGTGCCATCAGTGAGTCTCAGGCCTACGAGCAGTACTTC
CDR3 protein: CAISESQAYEQYF

D gene: TRBD2
clone size: once
J gene: TRBJ2-1
V gene: TRBV2
CDR3 DNA: TGTGCCAGTGACACTAGCGGGGGGGCTAATGAGCAGTTCTTC
CDR3 protein: CASDTSGGANEQFF

D gene: .
clone size: .
J gene: TRBJ2-3
V gene: TRBV18
CDR3 DNA: TGTGCCAGCTCATCGACAGCTAGCACAGATACGCAGTATTTT
CDR3 protein: CASSSTASTDTQYF

D gene: .
clone size: .
J gene: TRBJ2-7
V gene: TRBV19
CDR3 DNA: TGTGCCAGTAGCCAGGGTATTTCCTACGAGCAGTACTTC
CDR3 protein: CASSQGISYEQYF

D gene: .
clone size: .
J gene: TRBJ1-5
V gene: TRBV19
CDR3 DNA: TGTGCCAGTAGCGCCTTGACAGGTTCTAATCAGCCCCAGCATTTT
CDR3 protein: CASSALTGSNQPQHF

D gene: TRBD1
clone size: .
J gene: TRBJ2-3
V gene: TRBV5-4
CDR3 DNA: TGTGCCAGCAGCCTGGACAGGGGGGGTAGTGGCGGGAGTGGGTTGGATACGCAGTATTTT
CDR3 protein: CASSLDRGGSGGSGLDTQYF

D gene: .
clone size: .
J gene: TRBJ1-1
V gene: TRBV29-1
CDR3 DNA: TGCAGCGTTGAGAGGGGGGGAAGGGGCACTGAAGCTTTCTTT
CDR3 protein: CSVERGGRGTEAFF

D gene: TRBD1
clone size: .
J gene: TRBJ1-4
V gene: TRBV5-1
CDR3 DNA: TGCGCCAGCAACAAAGGGGGCGCGGAGGAAAAACTGTTTTTT
CDR3 protein: CASNKGGAEEKLFF

D gene: TRBD1
clone size: .
J gene: TRBJ1-2
V gene: TRBV5-6
CDR3 DNA: TGTGCCAGCAGCCCTCTCGGACAGGGCTTCTCGAGTGGCTACACCTTC
CDR3 protein: CASSPLGQGFSSGYTF

D gene: .
clone size: .
J gene: TRBJ1-4
V gene: TRBV6-5
CDR3 DNA: TGTGCCACACAGGGTACAACTAATGAAAAACTGTTTTTT
CDR3 protein: CATQGTTNEKLFF

D gene: .
clone size: once
J gene: TRBJ1-2
V gene: TRBV28
CDR3 DNA: TGTGCCAGCAGTTTTACCAGGGTTACTTCTAACTATGGCTACACCTTC
CDR3 protein: CASSFTRVTSNYGYTF

D gene: TRBD1
clone size: .
J gene: TRBJ1-1
V gene: TRBV19
CDR3 DNA: TGTGCCAGTATTCCGGGACAGACGAACACTGAAGCTTTCTTT
CDR3 protein: CASIPGQTNTEAFF

D gene: TRBD1
clone size: .
J gene: TRBJ1-5
V gene: TRBV6-1
CDR3 DNA: TGTGCCAGCAGTGGGCCGGACAGGGGGCGGATCGATCAGCCCCAGCATTTT
CDR3 protein: CASSGPDRGRIDQPQHF

D gene: .
clone size: .
J gene: TRBJ1-5
V gene: TRBV18
CDR3 DNA: TGTGCCAGCTCACCGATACAGGGTAGCAATCAGCCCCAGCATTTT
CDR3 protein: CASSPIQGSNQPQHF

D gene: TRBD1
clone size: .
J gene: TRBJ2-2
V gene: TRBV5-1
CDR3 DNA: TGCGCCAGCACCAGACAGGGGGACGGGGAGCTGTTTTTT
CDR3 protein: CASTRQGDGELFF

D gene: .
clone size: .
J gene: TRBJ2-7
V gene: TRBV4-1
CDR3 DNA: TGCGCCAGCAGCCGGGGGGAAAGCGGTACCTACGAGCAGTACTTC
CDR3 protein: CASSRGESGTYEQYF

D gene: .
clone size: .
J gene: TRBJ2-5
V gene: TRBV11-2
CDR3 DNA: TGTGCCAGCAGCTTAGGACTAGTTCAAGAGACCCAGTACTTC
CDR3 protein: CASSLGLVQETQYF

D gene: .
clone size: .
J gene: TRBJ2-2
V gene: TRBV6-4
CDR3 DNA: TGTGCCAGCAGTGGGCCGGGGACCGGGGAGCTGTTTTTT
CDR3 protein: CASSGPGTGELFF

D gene: TRBD2
clone size: .
J gene: TRBJ2-1
V gene: TRBV29-1
CDR3 DNA: TGCAGCGTTCCTTCTTTTGGGGGGGTGAGTTGGCAGTTCTTC
CDR3 protein: CSVPSFGGVSWQFF

D gene: TRBD2
clone size: .
J gene: TRBJ2-5
V gene: TRBV27
CDR3 DNA: TGTGCCAGCAGTCCCCGGAGGCTAGCGGGGGGGACCCAGTACTTC
CDR3 protein: CASSPRRLAGGTQYF

D gene: TRBD1
clone size: few
J gene: TRBJ1-1
V gene: TRBV5-5
CDR3 DNA: TGTGCCAGCAGCCTCTGGGACAGGGTCACTGAAGCTTTCTTT
CDR3 protein: CASSLWDRVTEAFF

D gene: .
clone size: .
J gene: TRBJ2-2
V gene: TRBV5-5
CDR3 DNA: TGTGCCAGCAGCTCTTACACCGGGGAGCTGTTTTTT
CDR3 protein: CASSSYTGELFF

D gene: TRBD1
clone size: .
J gene: TRBJ1-5
V gene: TRBV18
CDR3 DNA: TGTGCCAGCTCTCCGGGACAGGGGGGCAATCAGCCCCAGCATTTT
CDR3 protein: CASSPGQGGNQPQHF

D gene: TRBD2
clone size: .
J gene: TRBJ2-1
V gene: TRBV27
CDR3 DNA: TGTGCCAGCACTGCGGGAGGGCGAAGTGAGCAGTTCTTC
CDR3 protein: CASTAGGRSEQFF

D gene: TRBD1
clone size: .
J gene: TRBJ2-7
V gene: TRBV6-5
CDR3 DNA: TGTGCCAGCAAACAGACAGGGGGGACCTACGAGCAGTACTTC
CDR3 protein: CASKQTGGTYEQYF

D gene: .
clone size: .
J gene: TRBJ1-2
V gene: TRBV5-4
CDR3 DNA: TGTGCCAGCAGCTCAGGGTTGGGCAGAAGAAACTATGGCTACACCTTC
CDR3 protein: CASSSGLGRRNYGYTF